Given below is one T cell receptor beta chain in context. Other DNA sequences in the same sample also yield this CDR3. Trimming took 2 bases from V and 5 from J; bases not matched to a gene: 5. Germline-derived CDR1 and CDR2 are SGDLS and YYNGEE. The CDR3 sequence is 14 residues long. The entry originates in a study of blood T cell repertoires in COVID-19. Turning to the study itself: The United States, Italy and Spain provided the acute and convalescent COVID-19 samples. The analysed material was cDNA or gDNA that came from T cells, B-cell-depleted T cells, or PBMCs.

Study processing details: Estimates of nucleated cell counts were drawn from the amplification of reference gene primers. Libraries were prepared by immunoSEQ multiplex PCR; TCRdb keeps only in-frame clonotypes and omits some of them. V and J calls and clone size are given by that table; D and trimming were obtained from the DNA. Among 200,000 to 300,000 clones listed, 86% were seen once. The TCR comes from a man aged 25-45 years with active or convalescent COVID-19. The chain carries TRBV9 and TRBJ1-1, with 8 bases matching TRBD1. The specimen sequenced was peripheral blood. The CDR3 spells CASSVGQGGTEAFF. The CDR3 DNA reads as TGTGCCAGCAGCGTTGGACAGGGAGGAACTGAAGCTTTCTTT.